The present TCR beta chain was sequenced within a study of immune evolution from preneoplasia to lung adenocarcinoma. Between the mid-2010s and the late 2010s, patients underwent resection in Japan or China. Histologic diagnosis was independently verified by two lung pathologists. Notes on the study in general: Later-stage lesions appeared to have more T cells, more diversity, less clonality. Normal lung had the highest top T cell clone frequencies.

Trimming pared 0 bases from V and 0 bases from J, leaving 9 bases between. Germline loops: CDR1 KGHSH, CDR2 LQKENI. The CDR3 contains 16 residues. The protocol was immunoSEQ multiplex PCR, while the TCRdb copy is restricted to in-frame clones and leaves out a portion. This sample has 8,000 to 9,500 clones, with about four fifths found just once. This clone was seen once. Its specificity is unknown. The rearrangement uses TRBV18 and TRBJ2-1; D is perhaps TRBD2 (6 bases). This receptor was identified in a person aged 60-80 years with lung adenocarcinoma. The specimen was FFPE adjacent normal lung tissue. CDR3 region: CASSPPAGSSYNEQFF. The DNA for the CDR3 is TGTGCCAGCTCACCACCGGCGGGGAGCTCCTACAATGAGCAGTTCTTC.